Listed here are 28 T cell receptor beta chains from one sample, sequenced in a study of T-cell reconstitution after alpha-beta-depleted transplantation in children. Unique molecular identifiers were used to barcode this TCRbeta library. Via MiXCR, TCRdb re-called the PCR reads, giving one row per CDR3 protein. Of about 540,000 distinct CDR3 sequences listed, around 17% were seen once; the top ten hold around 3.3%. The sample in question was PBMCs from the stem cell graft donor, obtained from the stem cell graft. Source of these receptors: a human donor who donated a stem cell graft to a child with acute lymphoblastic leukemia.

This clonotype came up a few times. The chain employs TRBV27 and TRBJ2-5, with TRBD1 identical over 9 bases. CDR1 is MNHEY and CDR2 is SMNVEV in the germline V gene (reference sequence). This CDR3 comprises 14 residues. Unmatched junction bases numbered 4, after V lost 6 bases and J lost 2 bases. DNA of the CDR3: TGTGCCAGCAGAAGGACAGGGGTTCAAGAGACCCAGTACTTC. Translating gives CASRRTGVQETQYF.

CDR3 nucleotides: TGTGCCAGCAGCCAAGATCCCGGAACGAGGGCAGATACGCAGTATTTT. Translating gives CASSQDPGTRADTQYF. The V call is TRBV3-1, the J call TRBJ2-3; perhaps TRBD2 as D (5 bases). Trimming pared 0 bases from V and 4 bases from J, leaving 14 bases between. The CDR3 is 16 amino acids. CDR1 and CDR2 from the germline V gene are LGHDT and YNNKEL (reference sequence).

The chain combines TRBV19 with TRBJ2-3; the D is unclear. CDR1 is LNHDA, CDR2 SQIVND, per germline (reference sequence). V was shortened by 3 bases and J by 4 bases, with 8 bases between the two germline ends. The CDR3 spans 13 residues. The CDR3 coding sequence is TGTGCCAGTAGTATTCTTCTCTCAGATACGCAGTATTTT. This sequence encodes CASSILLSDTQYF.

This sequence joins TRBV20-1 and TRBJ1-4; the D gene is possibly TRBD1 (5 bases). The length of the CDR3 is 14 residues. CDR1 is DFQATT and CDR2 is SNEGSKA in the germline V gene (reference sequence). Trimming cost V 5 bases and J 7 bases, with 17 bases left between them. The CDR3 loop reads CSADLQGEGEKLFF. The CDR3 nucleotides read TGCAGTGCTGACCTCCAGGGTGAGGGTGAAAAACTGTTTTTT.

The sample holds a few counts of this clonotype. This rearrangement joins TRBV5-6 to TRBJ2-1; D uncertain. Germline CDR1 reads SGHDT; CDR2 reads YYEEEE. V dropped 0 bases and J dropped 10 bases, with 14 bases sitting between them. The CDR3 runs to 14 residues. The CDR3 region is CASSLEGYKGEQFF. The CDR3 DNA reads TGTGCCAGCAGCTTGGAAGGCTACAAGGGCGAGCAGTTCTTC.

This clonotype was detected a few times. The CDR3 DNA reads TGTGCCACCAGAGCTTGGTATAATGAGCAGTTCTTC. Protein sequence: CATRAWYNEQFF. The chain employs TRBV19 and TRBJ2-1, with D uncertain. CDR1 and CDR2 from the germline V gene are LNHDA and SQIVND (reference sequence). This CDR3 has 12 residues. V dropped 10 bases and J dropped 7 bases, with 14 bases sitting between them.

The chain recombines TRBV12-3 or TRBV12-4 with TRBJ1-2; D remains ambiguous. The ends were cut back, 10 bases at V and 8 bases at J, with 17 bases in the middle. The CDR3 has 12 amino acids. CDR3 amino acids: CATSTGRRGYTF. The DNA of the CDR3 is TGTGCCACCTCGACGGGCCGGAGGGGCTACACCTTC.

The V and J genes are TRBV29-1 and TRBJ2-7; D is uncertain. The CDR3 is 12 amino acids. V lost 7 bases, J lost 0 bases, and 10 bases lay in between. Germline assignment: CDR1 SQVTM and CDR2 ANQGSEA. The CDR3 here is CSAQSDSYEQYF. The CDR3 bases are TGCAGCGCCCAAAGCGACTCCTACGAGCAGTACTTC.

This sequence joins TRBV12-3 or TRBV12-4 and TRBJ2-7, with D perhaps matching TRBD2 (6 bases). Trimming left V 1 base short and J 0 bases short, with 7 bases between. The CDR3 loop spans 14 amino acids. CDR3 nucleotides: TGTGCCAGCAGTTTAGAGGACTACTCCTACGAGCAGTACTTC. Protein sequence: CASSLEDYSYEQYF.

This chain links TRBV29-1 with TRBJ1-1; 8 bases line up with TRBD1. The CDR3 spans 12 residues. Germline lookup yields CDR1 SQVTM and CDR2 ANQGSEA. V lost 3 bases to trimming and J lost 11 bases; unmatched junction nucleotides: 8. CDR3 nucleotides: TGCAGCGTTGACGGGCAGGGGGCCGGGGCTTTCTTT. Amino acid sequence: CSVDGQGAGAFF.

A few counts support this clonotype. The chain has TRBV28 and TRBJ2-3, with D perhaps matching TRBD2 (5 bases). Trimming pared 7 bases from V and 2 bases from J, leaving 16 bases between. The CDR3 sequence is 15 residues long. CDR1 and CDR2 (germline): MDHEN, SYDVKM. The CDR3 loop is CASTPRTVPTDTQYF. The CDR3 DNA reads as TGTGCCAGCACCCCCCGGACTGTCCCCACAGATACGCAGTATTTT.

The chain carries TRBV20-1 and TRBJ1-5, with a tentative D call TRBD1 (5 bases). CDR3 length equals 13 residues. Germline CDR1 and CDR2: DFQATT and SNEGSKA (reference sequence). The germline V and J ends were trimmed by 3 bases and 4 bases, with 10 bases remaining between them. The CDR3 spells CSARGGGNQPQHF. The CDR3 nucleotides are TGCAGTGCTAGGGGCGGGGGGAATCAGCCCCAGCATTTT.

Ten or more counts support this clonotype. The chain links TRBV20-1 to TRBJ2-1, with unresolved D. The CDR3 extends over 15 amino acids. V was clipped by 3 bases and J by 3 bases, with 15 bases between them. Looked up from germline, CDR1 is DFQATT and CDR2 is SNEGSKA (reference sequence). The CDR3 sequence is CSASQPYQDYNEQFF. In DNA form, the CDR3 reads TGCAGTGCTAGCCAACCTTACCAGGACTACAATGAGCAGTTCTTC.

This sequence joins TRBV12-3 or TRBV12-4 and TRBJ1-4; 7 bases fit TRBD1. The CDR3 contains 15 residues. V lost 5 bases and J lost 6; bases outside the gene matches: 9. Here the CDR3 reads CASSPPRQGDEKLFF. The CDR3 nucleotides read TGTGCCAGCAGTCCCCCCCGACAGGGTGATGAAAAACTGTTTTTT.

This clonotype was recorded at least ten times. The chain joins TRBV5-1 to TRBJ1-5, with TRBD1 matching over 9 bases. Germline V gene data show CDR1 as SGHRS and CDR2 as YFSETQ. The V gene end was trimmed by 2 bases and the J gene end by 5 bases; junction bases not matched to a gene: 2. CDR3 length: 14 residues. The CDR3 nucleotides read TGCGCCAGCAGCTTTACAGGGGGCGATCAGCCCCAGCATTTT. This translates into CASSFTGGDQPQHF.

The CDR3 DNA follows: TGCAGTGCTAACATAGCTGCAGATACGCAGTATTTT. Amino acid sequence: CSANIAADTQYF. The chain couples TRBV20-1 to TRBJ2-3; D call uncertain. Germline V gene lookup returns CDR1 DFQATT and CDR2 SNEGSKA (reference sequence). With 4 bases removed from V and 4 bases from J, the gap between germline ends came to 9 bases. The length of the CDR3 is 12 residues.

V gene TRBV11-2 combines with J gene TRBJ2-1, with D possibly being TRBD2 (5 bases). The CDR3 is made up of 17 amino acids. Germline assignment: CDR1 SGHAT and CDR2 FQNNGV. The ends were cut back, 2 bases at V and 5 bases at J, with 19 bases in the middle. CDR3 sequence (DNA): TGTGCCAGCAGCTTACCCAGAGGGAGTAGCGTAAACAATGAGCAGTTCTTC. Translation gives CASSLPRGSSVNNEQFF. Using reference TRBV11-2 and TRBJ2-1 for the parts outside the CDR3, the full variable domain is EAGVAQSPRYKIIEKRQSVAFWCNPISGHATLYWYQQILGQGPKLLIQFQNNGVVDDSQLPKDRFSAERLKGVDSTLKIQPAKLEDSAVYLCASSLPRGSSVNNEQFFGPGTRLTVL.

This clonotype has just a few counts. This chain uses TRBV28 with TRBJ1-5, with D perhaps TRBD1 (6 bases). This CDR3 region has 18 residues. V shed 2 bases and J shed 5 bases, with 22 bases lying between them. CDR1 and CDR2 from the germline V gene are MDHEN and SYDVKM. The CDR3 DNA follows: TGTGCCAGCAGTTTAGGGTCAGGGGCGGACCTTAGGGATCAGCCCCAGCATTTT. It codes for CASSLGSGADLRDQPQHF.

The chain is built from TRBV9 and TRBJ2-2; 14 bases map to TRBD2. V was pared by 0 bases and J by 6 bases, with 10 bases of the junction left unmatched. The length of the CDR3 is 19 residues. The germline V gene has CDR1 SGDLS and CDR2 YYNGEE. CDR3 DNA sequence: TGTGCCAGCAGCGTAGAGACTAGCGGGAGGGCCCCGAGCGCCGGGGAGCTGTTTTTT. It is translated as CASSVETSGRAPSAGELFF.

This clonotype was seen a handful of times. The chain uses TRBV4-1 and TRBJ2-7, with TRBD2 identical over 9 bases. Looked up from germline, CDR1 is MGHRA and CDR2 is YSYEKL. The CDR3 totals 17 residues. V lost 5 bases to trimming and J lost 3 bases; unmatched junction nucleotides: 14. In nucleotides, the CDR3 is TGCGCCAGCAGCGCGGACCGCGGGAGGGCCGCCCACTACGAGCAGTACTTC. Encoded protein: CASSADRGRAAHYEQYF.

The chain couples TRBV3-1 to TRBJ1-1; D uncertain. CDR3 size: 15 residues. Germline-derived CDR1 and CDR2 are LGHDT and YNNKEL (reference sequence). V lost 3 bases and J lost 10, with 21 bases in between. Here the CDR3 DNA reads TGTGCCAGCAGCCATATTTCCGGTTTTTTACTTGGAGCTTTCTTT. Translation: CASSHISGFLLGAFF.

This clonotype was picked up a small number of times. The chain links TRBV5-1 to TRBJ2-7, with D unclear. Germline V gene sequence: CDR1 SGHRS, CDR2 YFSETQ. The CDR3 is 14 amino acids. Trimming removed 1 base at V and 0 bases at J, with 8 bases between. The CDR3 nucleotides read TGCGCCAGCAGCTTGTATCCTCTCTCCTACGAGCAGTACTTC. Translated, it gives CASSLYPLSYEQYF.

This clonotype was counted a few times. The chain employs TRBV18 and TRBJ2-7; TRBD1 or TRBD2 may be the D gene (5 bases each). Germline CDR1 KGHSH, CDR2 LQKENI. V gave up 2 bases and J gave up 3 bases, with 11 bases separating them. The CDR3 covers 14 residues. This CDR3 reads CASSPMGVSYEQYF. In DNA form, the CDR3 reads TGTGCCAGCTCACCAATGGGGGTCAGCTACGAGCAGTACTTC. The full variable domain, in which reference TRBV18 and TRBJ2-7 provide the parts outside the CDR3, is NAGVMQNPRHLVRRRGQEARLRCSPMKGHSHVYWYRQLPEEGLKFMVYLQKENIIDESGMPKERFSAEFPKEGPSILRIQQVVRGDSAAYFCASSPMGVSYEQYFGPGTRLTVT.

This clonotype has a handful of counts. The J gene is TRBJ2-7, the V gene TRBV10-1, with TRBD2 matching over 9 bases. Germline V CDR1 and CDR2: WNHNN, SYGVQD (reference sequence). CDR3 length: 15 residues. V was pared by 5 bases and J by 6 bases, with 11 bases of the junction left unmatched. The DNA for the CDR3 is TGCGCCAGCAGTCCGGCGGGAGGGAGGGTCCGCGAGCAGTACTTC. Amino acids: CASSPAGGRVREQYF.

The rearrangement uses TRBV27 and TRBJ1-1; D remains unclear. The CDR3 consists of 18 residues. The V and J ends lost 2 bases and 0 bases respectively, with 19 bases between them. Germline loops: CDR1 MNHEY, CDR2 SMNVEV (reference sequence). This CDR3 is CASSLEFGADMMNTEAFF. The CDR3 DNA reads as TGTGCCAGCAGTTTAGAATTCGGTGCGGATATGATGAACACTGAAGCTTTCTTT.

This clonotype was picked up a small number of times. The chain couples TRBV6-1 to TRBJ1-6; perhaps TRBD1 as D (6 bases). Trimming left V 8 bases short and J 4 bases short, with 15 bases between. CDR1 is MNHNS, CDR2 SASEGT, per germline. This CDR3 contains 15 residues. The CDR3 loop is CASSPGTPYNSPLHF. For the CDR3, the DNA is TGTGCCAGCTCCCCGGGGACACCTTATAATTCACCCCTCCACTTT.

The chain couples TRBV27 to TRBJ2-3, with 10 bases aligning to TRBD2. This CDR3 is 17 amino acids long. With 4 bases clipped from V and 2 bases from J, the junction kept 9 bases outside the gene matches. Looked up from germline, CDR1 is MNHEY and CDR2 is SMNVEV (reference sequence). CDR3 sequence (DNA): TGTGCCAGCAGTTCTCCTGGACTAGCGGATTTCACAGATACGCAGTATTTT. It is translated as CASSSPGLADFTDTQYF.

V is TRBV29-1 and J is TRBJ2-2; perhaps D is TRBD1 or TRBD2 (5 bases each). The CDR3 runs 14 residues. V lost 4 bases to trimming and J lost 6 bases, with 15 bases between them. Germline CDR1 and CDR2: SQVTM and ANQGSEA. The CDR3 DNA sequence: TGCAGCGTTGGGATTGGGGGTGACGCCGGGGAGCTGTTTTTT. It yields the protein CSVGIGGDAGELFF.